Presented here are 10 T cell receptor beta chains from one specimen sequenced in a study of blood T cell repertoires in COVID-19. Assay: immunoSEQ multiplex PCR; the TCRdb copy retains only in-frame clones and omits some. Of approximately 110,000 clones listed, 70% to 75% are singletons. Sequencing input: peripheral blood. These receptors all come from a man at least 80 years old with COVID-19, enrolled during active disease.

This clone was found once. The rearrangement uses TRBV2 and TRBJ2-1; 9 bases map to TRBD2. This CDR3 region has 13 residues. Germline V gene lookup returns CDR1 SNHLY and CDR2 FYNNEI. V was pared by 11 bases and J by 5 bases, with 7 bases of the junction left unmatched. CDR3 sequence: CASASGIDNEQFF. The CDR3 DNA is TGTGCCTCTGCTAGCGGGATAGACAATGAGCAGTTCTTC. Based on the CDR3 plus reference TRBV2 and TRBJ2-1, the full variable domain is EPEVTQTPSHQVTQMGQEVILRCVPISNHLYFYWYRQILGQKVEFLVSFYNNEISEKSEIFDDQFSVERPDGSNFTLKIRSTKLEDSAMYFCASASGIDNEQFFGPGTRLTVL.

This chain uses TRBV3-1 (or the pseudogene TRBV3-2) with TRBJ2-1; D perhaps matches TRBD2 (5 bases). CDR3 size: 13 residues. Germline CDR1 and CDR2: LGHDT and YNNKEL (reference sequence). V gave up 1 base and J gave up 5 bases, with 6 bases separating them. The CDR3 loop reads CASSQGRNNEQFF. The CDR3, as DNA: TGTGCCAGCAGCCAAGGGAGGAACAATGAGCAGTTCTTC.

This chain links TRBV12-3 or TRBV12-4 with TRBJ1-2, with no clear D. The CDR3 extends over 13 amino acids. Trimming stripped 3 bases from V and 0 bases from J, with 5 bases between. The CDR3 coding sequence is TGTGCCAGCAGTTTTAGAGCTAACTATGGCTACACCTTC. Protein: CASSFRANYGYTF.

This chain links TRBV4-3 with TRBJ2-3; D may be TRBD1 (6 bases). Trimming cost V 4 bases and J 1 base, with 12 bases left between them. CDR1 is LGHNA, CDR2 YSLEER, per germline. The CDR3 is 15 amino acids. The CDR3 DNA follows: TGCGCCAGCAGCCCACCTGCAGGGGGCACAGATACGCAGTATTTT. It codes for CASSPPAGGTDTQYF.

This clone was counted a single time. The chain is built from TRBV9 and TRBJ2-2; TRBD2 matches at 13 bases. The CDR3 has 17 residues. The germline CDR1 and CDR2 sequences are SGDLS and YYNGEE. V lost 3 bases and J lost 6; bases outside the gene matches: 8. The CDR3 DNA sequence: TGTGCCAGCAGCGCCCGGACTAGCGGGAGTCTCGCCGGGGAGCTGTTTTTT. Translation gives CASSARTSGSLAGELFF.

The table lists this clone with a few counts. This chain links TRBV11-2 with TRBJ2-7, with D maybe TRBD1 (6 bases). The CDR3 is made up of 15 amino acids. Germline lookup yields CDR1 SGHAT and CDR2 FQNNGV. V lost 4 bases and J 4 bases, leaving 17 bases between the germline ends. The CDR3 region has the DNA TGTGCCAGCAGCTCCTTCTGGACAGCAAGTTACGAGCAGTACTTC. Translated, it gives CASSSFWTASYEQYF.

Only one count was recorded for this clone. The V gene is TRBV19, the J gene TRBJ2-6; 8 bases line up with TRBD1. This CDR3 spans 20 amino acids. From germline, CDR1 is LNHDA and CDR2 SQIVND (reference sequence). With 3 bases clipped from V and 2 bases from J, the junction kept 15 bases outside the gene matches. The CDR3 is CASSIYSDRVFRTGANVLTF. The CDR3 bases are TGTGCCAGTAGTATTTATTCGGACAGGGTCTTTAGAACTGGGGCCAACGTCCTGACTTTC.

This chain joins TRBV2 and TRBJ1-1; D call uncertain. CDR1 is SNHLY and CDR2 is FYNNEI in the germline V gene. The CDR3 has 11 amino acids. V gave up 4 bases and J gave up 7 bases, with 7 bases separating them. CDR3 in amino acids: CASSARYEAFF. The CDR3 bases are TGTGCCAGCAGTGCTCGGTATGAAGCTTTCTTT. Full variable domain (missing parts from reference TRBV2 and TRBJ1-1): EPEVTQTPSHQVTQMGQEVILRCVPISNHLYFYWYRQILGQKVEFLVSFYNNEISEKSEIFDDQFSVERPDGSNFTLKIRSTKLEDSAMYFCASSARYEAFFGQGTRLTVV.

This rearrangement joins TRBV24-1 to TRBJ2-1; TRBD1 matches 9 bases. The CDR3 is made up of 13 amino acids. Germline lookup yields CDR1 KGHDR and CDR2 SFDVKD. J gave up 4 bases and V 9 bases, and 3 bases lay outside the gene matches. CDR3 amino acids: CATWDRDYNEQFF. DNA for the CDR3: TGTGCCACCTGGGACAGGGATTACAATGAGCAGTTCTTC.

The chain uses TRBV4-1 and TRBJ2-1; a possible D gene is TRBD2 (5 bases). CDR1 and CDR2 from the germline V gene are MGHRA and YSYEKL. The CDR3 sequence is 14 residues long. V lost 2 bases to trimming and J lost 6 bases, with 11 bases between them. In DNA, the CDR3 is TGCGCCAGCAGCCAAAGGGCTAGCTCCAATGAGCAGTTCTTC. Its protein product is CASSQRASSNEQFF.